This TCR beta chain was identified in a study of T cell responses to AZD1222 COVID-19 vaccine. Germline V gene lookup returns CDR1 MNHEY and CDR2 SVGAGI. V was pared by 9 bases and J by 4 bases, with 13 bases between. There are 12 residues in the CDR3. The method was immunoSEQ multiplex PCR; TCRdb's version includes in-frame clones alone and lacks a portion of them. This table holds around 150,000 clones, roughly 92% found once. Source: peripheral blood, taken on day 0 of AZD1222 vaccination. The receptor was isolated from an adult in good health. The chain uses TRBV6-5 and TRBJ2-7; D gene uncertain. CDR3 DNA: TGTGCCAGTAGTCCTAAGGGATACGAGCAGTACTTC. As protein: CASSPKGYEQYF.